The clone carrying this T cell receptor (beta chain) was recorded a few times. Its antigen is not known. This specimen belongs to a study of blood T cells in healthy people across ages. Points from the study as a whole: Whereas aged donors had fewer naive CD4+ cells, long-lived donors had more of them and higher diversity.

A J-beta primer mix and a sample-barcoded 5' primer were used in a second PCR of about 7 to 12 cycles. TCRdb re-analysed the 5' RACE reads in MiXCR, keeping a single row per CDR3 protein. This table holds 550,000 to 750,000 distinct CDR3 sequences, 20% to 25% found once. V dropped 0 bases and J dropped 8; count of bases not matched to a gene: 12. This CDR3 has 16 residues. Germline V gene sequence: CDR1 LGHNA, CDR2 YNFKEQ. Source material: blood. This TCR came from a man between 65 and 80 years old in good health. The chain links TRBV4-2 to TRBJ1-2; 7 positions match TRBD1. This chain's CDR3 is CASSQETGLVKDGYTF. The CDR3 region has the DNA TGTGCCAGCAGCCAAGAGACAGGGTTAGTCAAGGACGGCTACACCTTC.